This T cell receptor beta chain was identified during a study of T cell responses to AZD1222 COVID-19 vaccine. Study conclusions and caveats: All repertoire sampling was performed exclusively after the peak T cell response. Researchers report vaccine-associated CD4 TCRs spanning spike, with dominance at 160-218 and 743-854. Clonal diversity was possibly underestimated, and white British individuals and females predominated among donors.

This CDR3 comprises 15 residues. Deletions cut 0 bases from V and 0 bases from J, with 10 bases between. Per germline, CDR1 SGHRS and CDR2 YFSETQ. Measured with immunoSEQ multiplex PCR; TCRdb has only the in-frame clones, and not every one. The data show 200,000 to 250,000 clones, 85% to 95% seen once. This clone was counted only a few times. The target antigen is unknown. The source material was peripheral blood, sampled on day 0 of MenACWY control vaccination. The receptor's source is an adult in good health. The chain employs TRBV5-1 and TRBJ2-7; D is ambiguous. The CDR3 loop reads CASSLGQRSSYEQYF. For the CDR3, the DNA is TGCGCCAGCAGCTTGGGCCAGAGGAGCTCCTACGAGCAGTACTTC.